Reported below is one TCR beta chain. These data originate in a study of T cell clones after liver transplantation. For the study at large: In this trial, immunosuppression withdrawal was attempted within 2 years of liver transplant.

The germline V gene has CDR1 SSHAT and CDR2 FNYEAQ (reference sequence). V dropped 5 bases and J dropped 6; count of bases not matched to a gene: 8. The CDR3 extends over 15 amino acids. Clones were read by immunoSEQ multiplex PCR, and TCRdb kept only the in-frame ones, dropping some. This sample yields tens of thousands of clones, of which 70% to 75% are seen a single time; 15% belongs to the top ten. Here the sequenced sample was CD4+ T cells from blood, taken before liver transplant. The TCR originated in a human donor who received a liver transplant. The chain links TRBV7-7 to TRBJ2-1; 9 bases agree with TRBD1. The CDR3 loop reads CASSVDRGARNEQFF. CDR3 nucleotides: TGTGCCAGCAGCGTCGACAGGGGGGCCCGCAATGAGCAGTTCTTC.